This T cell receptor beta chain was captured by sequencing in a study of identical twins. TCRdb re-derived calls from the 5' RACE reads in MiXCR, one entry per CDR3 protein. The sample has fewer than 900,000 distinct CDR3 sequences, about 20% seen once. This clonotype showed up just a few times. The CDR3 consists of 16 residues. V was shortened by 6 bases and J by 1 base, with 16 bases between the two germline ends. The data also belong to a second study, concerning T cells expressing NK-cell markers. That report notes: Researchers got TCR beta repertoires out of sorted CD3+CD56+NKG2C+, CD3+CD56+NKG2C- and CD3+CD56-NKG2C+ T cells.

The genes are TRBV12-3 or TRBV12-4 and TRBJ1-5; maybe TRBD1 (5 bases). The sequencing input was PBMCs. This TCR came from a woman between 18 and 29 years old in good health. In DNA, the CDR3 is TGTGCCAGCAGACCTCAGGGTGCCGGGAGCAATCAGCCCCAGCATTTT. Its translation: CASRPQGAGSNQPQHF.